A selection of T cell receptor beta chains follows, all from one sample in a study of blood T cell repertoires in COVID-19. The method was immunoSEQ multiplex PCR; TCRdb's version includes in-frame clones alone and lacks a portion of them. The table lists about 240,000 clones, 82% of them singletons, with around an eighth in the top ten. Sequencing was performed on peripheral blood. The receptor set was obtained from a woman aged 60 to 75 with active or convalescent COVID-19. Both conserved end residues are trimmed from each CDR3. Each record gives: D gene, J gene, V gene, CDR3 protein. D genes are given only for firm matches.

>TRBD1|TRBJ1-2|TRBV25-1
ASSRGQGGGYT
>TRBD1|TRBJ1-2|TRBV7-2
ASSTWTGGDYGYT
>-|TRBJ1-1|TRBV5-8
ASSFQRGMNTEAF
>-|TRBJ1-2|TRBV7-9
ASSLLVEAGYT
>TRBD1|TRBJ2-1|TRBV24-1
ATSEATGARKF
>TRBD1|TRBJ2-4|TRBV7-9
ASSWGGQGYIQY
>-|TRBJ1-6|TRBV4-1
ASSQDRTARNSPLH
>TRBD1|TRBJ1-5|TRBV2
ASRTGDTSGNQPQH
>-|TRBJ1-2|TRBV2
ASRVQGDYGYT
>-|TRBJ1-2|TRBV7-3
ASSLRGQIGYT
>-|TRBJ1-6|TRBV6-5
ASSYEAGINSPLH
>-|TRBJ1-1|TRBV4-3
ASSQGTGVTEAF
>TRBD1|TRBJ2-7|TRBV6-5
ASSFNRDRGHEQY
>TRBD1|TRBJ1-4|TRBV5-1
ASSHQTGPNEKLF
>-|TRBJ2-7|TRBV6-5
ASRDYTYEQY
>-|TRBJ1-6|TRBV11-3
ASSFGADSPLH
>TRBD2|TRBJ2-7|TRBV2
ASSREGYEQY
>-|TRBJ2-3|TRBV9
ASSAEEGGRIDTQY
>-|TRBJ1-3|TRBV5-8
ASSWGQGQIGNTIY
>-|TRBJ2-5|TRBV3-1/TRBV3-2
ASSQRGNQETQY
>TRBD1|TRBJ1-1|TRBV10-3
AISESHRGRGTEAF
>-|TRBJ2-1|TRBV9
ASSVVDYSYNEQF
>TRBD1|TRBJ2-2|TRBV7-9
ASSLQGTLANTGELF
>TRBD1|TRBJ2-3|TRBV18
ASSPPPGQGTDTQY
>TRBD1|TRBJ2-7|TRBV27
ASRTPGQGPYEQY
>TRBD2|TRBJ2-7|TRBV30
AWSRGAYEQY
>TRBD1|TRBJ1-2|TRBV7-8
ASSWTGRGYT
>-|TRBJ1-6|TRBV5-6
ASSSGGSSYNSPLH
>-|TRBJ1-1|TRBV9
ASSVGGKLGLNTEAF
>-|TRBJ2-2|TRBV27
ASSWDWNTGELF
>TRBD2|TRBJ2-1|TRBV7-3
ASSPRKGTSGVDNEQF
>-|TRBJ1-5|TRBV18
ASSPDKRNQPQH
>TRBD2|TRBJ2-5|TRBV5-4
ASSPAGVQETQY
>TRBD2|TRBJ2-5|TRBV5-1
ASSLTSGGPYQETQY
>-|TRBJ2-3|TRBV11-3
ASSFRGRVSDTQY
>-|TRBJ1-1|TRBV19
ASSLDYYTEAF
>TRBD1|TRBJ2-2|TRBV5-1
ASSSTTGTGYTGELF
>-|TRBJ2-2|TRBV6-6
ASSKGHRNTGELF
>TRBD2|TRBJ2-1|TRBV4-3
ASSQDPAGGTNEQF
>-|TRBJ1-5|TRBV6-1
ASSDSDSYQPQH